This T cell receptor (beta chain) was sequenced in a study of blood T cell repertoires in COVID-19. Study-wide context: Sources were T cells, B-cell-depleted T cells, or PBMCs; the material itself was cDNA or gDNA.

Original processing methods: From reference gene primer amplification, estimates of nucleated cell counts were derived. This table comes from immunoSEQ multiplex PCR, and its TCRdb copy is limited to in-frame clones, with some not included. The V and J calls and clone size were taken over from that table, and D and trimming were inferred from the DNA. The table records under 150,000 clones, around 88% of them present only once. The clonotype was recovered from an elderly man with active or convalescent COVID-19. The source material was peripheral blood.

The CDR3 nucleotides read TGTGCCAGCAGCGCGGAGGCGAGCGGCTCTGGAAACACCATATATTTT. The encoded protein is CASSAEASGSGNTIYF. The rearrangement joins TRBV7-9 to TRBJ1-3; D call uncertain. Per germline, CDR1 SEHNR and CDR2 FQNEAQ (reference sequence). V shed 5 bases and J shed 0 bases, with 14 bases lying between them. The CDR3 loop spans 16 amino acids.